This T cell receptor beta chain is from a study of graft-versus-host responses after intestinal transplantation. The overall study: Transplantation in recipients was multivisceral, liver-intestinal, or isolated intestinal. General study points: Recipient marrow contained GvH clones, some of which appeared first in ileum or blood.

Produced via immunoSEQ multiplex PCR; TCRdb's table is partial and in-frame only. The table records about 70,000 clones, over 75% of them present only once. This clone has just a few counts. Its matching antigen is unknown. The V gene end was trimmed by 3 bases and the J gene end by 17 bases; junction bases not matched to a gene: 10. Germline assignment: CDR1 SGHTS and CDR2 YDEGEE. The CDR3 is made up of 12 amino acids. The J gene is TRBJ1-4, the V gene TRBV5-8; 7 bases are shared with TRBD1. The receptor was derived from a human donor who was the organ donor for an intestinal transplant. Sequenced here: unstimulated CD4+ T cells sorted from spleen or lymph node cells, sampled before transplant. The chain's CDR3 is CASSSPGTANFF. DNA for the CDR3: TGTGCCAGCAGCTCGCCCGGGACAGCCAATTTTTTT.